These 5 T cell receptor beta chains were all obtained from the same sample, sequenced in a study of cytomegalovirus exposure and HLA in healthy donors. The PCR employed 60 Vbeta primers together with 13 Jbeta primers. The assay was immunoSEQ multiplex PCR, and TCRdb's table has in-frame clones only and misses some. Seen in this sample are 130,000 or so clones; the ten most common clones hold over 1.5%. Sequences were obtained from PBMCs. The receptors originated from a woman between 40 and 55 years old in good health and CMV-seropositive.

CDR3 protein: CASSETRLAGSNEQFF. In DNA form, the CDR3 reads TGTGCCAGCAGTGAAACTAGACTAGCGGGAAGCAATGAGCAGTTCTTC. V is TRBV2 and J is TRBJ2-1; TRBD2 aligns across 11 bases. The CDR3 is 16 amino acids. V shed 2 bases, J shed 6 bases, and the junction held 6 bases outside the gene matches. Germline CDR1 and CDR2: SNHLY and FYNNEI. Using reference TRBV2 and TRBJ2-1 for the parts outside the CDR3, the full variable domain is EPEVTQTPSHQVTQMGQEVILRCVPISNHLYFYWYRQILGQKVEFLVSFYNNEISEKSEIFDDQFSVERPDGSNFTLKIRSTKLEDSAMYFCASSETRLAGSNEQFFGPGTRLTVL.

CDR3 amino acids: CASSEQGRNTEAFF. CDR3 nucleotides: TGTGCCAGCAGTGAGCAGGGGAGGAACACTGAAGCTTTCTTT. The genes are TRBV2 and TRBJ1-1; tentatively, D is TRBD1 (6 bases). Trimming pared 3 bases from V and 1 base from J, leaving 9 bases between. The CDR3 loop spans 14 amino acids. Germline V gene lookup returns CDR1 SNHLY and CDR2 FYNNEI.

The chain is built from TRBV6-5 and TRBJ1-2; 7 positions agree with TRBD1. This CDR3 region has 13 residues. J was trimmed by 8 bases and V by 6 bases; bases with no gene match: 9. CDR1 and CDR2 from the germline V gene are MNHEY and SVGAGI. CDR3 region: CASRPDREEGYTF. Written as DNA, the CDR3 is TGTGCCAGCAGACCCGACAGGGAGGAAGGCTACACCTTC.

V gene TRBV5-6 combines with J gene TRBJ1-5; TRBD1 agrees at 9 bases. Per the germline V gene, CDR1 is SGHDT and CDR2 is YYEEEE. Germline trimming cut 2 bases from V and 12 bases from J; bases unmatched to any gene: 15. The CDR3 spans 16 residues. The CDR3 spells CASSLLRDRAGVHQHF. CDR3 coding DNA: TGTGCCAGCAGCTTACTCCGGGACAGGGCTGGAGTTCACCAGCATTTT.

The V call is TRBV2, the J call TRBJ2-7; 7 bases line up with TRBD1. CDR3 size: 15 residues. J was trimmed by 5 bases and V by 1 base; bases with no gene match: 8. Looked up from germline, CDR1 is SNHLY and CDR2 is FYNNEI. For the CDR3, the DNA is TGTGCCAGCAGTGAAGGGGGACAGATGAGGAACGAGCAGTACTTC. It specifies CASSEGGQMRNEQYF.